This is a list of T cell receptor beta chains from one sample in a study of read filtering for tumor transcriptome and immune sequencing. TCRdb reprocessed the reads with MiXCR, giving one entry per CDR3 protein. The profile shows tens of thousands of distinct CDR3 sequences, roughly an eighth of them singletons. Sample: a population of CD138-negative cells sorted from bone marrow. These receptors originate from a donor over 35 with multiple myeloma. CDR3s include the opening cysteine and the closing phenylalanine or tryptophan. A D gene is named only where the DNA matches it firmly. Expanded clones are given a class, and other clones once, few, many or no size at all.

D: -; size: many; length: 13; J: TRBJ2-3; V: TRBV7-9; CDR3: CASSLGTTDTQYF; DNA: TGTGCCAGCAGCTTAGGGACCACAGATACGCAGTATTTT
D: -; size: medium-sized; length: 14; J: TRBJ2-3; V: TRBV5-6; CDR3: CASSWTGPTDTQYF; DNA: TGTGCCAGCAGCTGGACGGGACCCACAGATACGCAGTATTTT
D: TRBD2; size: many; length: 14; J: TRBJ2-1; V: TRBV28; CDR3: CASRKAGGGNEQFF; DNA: TGTGCCAGCAGGAAAGCGGGAGGCGGCAATGAGCAGTTCTTC
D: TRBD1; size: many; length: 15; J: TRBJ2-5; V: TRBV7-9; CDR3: CASRNPGGRGETQYF; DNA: TGTGCCAGCAGGAACCCAGGGGGCAGGGGAGAGACCCAGTACTTC
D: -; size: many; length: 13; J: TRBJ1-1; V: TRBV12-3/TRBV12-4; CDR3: CASSLAEGTEAFF; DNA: TGTGCCAGCAGTTTAGCGGAAGGCACTGAAGCTTTCTTT
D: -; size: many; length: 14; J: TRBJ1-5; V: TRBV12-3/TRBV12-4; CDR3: CASSSRTHNQPQHF; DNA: TGTGCCAGCAGTTCCCGGACACATAATCAGCCCCAGCATTTT
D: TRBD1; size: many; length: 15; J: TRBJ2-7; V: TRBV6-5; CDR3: CASRSDRGSAYEQYF; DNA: TGTGCCAGCAGGTCGGACAGGGGGTCCGCCTACGAGCAGTACTTC
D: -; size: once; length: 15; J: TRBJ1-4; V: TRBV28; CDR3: CASSLPSLSVEKLFF; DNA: TGTGCCAGCAGTCTACCCTCACTTAGTGTTGAAAAACTGTTTTTT
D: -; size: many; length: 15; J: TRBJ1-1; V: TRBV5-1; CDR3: CASSRKDMTNTEAFF; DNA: TGCGCCAGCAGCAGAAAAGACATGACGAACACTGAAGCTTTCTTT
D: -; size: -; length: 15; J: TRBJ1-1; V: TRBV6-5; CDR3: CATGKEFRAAAEAFF; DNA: TGTGCCACTGGAAAGGAGTTCAGGGCTGCCGCTGAAGCTTTCTTT
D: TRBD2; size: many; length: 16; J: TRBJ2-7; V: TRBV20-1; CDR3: CSARPAWTSGRYEQYF; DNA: TGCAGTGCTAGACCAGCTTGGACTAGCGGACGCTACGAGCAGTACTTC
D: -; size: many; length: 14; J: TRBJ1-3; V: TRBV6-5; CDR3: CASRPDLSGNTIYF; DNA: TGTGCCAGCAGACCGGACTTATCTGGAAACACCATATATTTT
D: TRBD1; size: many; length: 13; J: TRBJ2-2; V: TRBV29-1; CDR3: CSVNTGGGGELFF; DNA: TGCAGCGTTAACACAGGGGGCGGCGGGGAGCTGTTTTTT
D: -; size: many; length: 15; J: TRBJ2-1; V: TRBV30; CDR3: CAWSGSSSPYNEQFF; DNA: TGTGCCTGGAGTGGTTCATCGAGTCCCTACAATGAGCAGTTCTTC
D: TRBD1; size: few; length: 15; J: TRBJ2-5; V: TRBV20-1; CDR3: CSASSRDRGHETQYF; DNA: TGCAGTGCTAGTAGCAGGGACAGGGGGCACGAGACCCAGTACTTC
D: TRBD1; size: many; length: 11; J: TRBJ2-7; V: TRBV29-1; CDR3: CSVERGTGEYF; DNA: TGCAGCGTTGAGAGGGGGACAGGGGAGTACTTC
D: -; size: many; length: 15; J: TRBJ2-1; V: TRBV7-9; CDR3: CASSLALGNYNEQFF; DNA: TGTGCCAGCAGCTTAGCGCTGGGGAATTACAATGAGCAGTTCTTC
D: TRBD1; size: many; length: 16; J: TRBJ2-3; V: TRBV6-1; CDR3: CASSIRDRGFIDTQYF; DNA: TGTGCCAGCAGTATTCGGGACAGGGGATTCATAGATACGCAGTATTTT
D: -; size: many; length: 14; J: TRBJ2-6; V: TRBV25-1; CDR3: CASSDPSGANVLTF; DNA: TGTGCCAGCAGTGACCCCTCTGGGGCCAACGTCCTGACTTTC
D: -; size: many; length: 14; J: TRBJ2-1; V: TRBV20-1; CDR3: CSARDMAGRGEQFF; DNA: TGCAGTGCTAGAGATATGGCAGGTCGGGGTGAGCAGTTCTTC
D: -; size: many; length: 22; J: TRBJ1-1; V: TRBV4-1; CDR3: CASSQYLALTGDVGDMNTEAFF; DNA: TGCGCCAGCAGCCAATATCTTGCTTTGACAGGTGATGTTGGGGACATGAACACTGAAGCTTTCTTT
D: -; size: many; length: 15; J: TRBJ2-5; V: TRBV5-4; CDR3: CASSLDPAREETQYF; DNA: TGTGCCAGCAGCTTGGACCCAGCAAGGGAGGAGACCCAGTACTTC
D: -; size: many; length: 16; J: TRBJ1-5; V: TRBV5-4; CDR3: CASSLGGRGSNQPQHF; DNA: TGTGCCAGCAGCTTGGGGGGAAGGGGGAGCAATCAGCCCCAGCATTTT
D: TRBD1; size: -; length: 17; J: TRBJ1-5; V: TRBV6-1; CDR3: CASRRYGTGYSNQPQHF; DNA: TGTGCCAGCAGGCGTTACGGGACAGGCTATAGCAATCAGCCCCAGCATTTT
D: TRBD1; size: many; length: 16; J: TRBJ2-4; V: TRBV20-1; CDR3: CSARDPRQGTKNIQYF; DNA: TGCAGTGCTAGAGATCCTAGACAGGGAACCAAAAACATTCAGTACTTC
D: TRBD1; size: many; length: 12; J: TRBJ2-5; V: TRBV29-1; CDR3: CSAGQGMETQYF; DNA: TGCAGCGCAGGACAGGGGATGGAGACCCAGTACTTC
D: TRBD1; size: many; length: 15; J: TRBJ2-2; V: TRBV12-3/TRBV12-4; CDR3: CASSSRGRGTGELFF; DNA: TGTGCCAGCAGTTCCAGGGGGCGGGGAACCGGGGAGCTGTTTTTT
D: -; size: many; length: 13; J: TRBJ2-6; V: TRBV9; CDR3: CASSVTGANVLTF; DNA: TGTGCCAGCAGCGTAACTGGGGCCAACGTCCTGACTTTC
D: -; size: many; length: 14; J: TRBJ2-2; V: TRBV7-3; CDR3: CASSRSAGPGELFF; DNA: TGTGCCAGCAGCCGTAGCGCCGGGCCCGGGGAGCTGTTTTTT
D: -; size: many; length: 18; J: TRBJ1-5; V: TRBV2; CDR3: CASSARLYGTVSNQPQHF; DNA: TGTGCCAGCAGTGCCCGCCTTTACGGAACAGTCAGCAATCAGCCCCAGCATTTT
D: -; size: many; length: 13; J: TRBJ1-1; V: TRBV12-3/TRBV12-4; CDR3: CASSLVQNTEAFF; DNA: TGTGCCAGCAGTTTAGTACAGAACACTGAAGCTTTCTTT
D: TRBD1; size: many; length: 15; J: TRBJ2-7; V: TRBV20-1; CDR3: CSAVQGGQGSEEQYF; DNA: TGCAGTGCTGTGCAGGGAGGACAGGGTTCTGAGGAGCAGTACTTC
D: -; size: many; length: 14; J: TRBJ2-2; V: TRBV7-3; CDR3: CASTLQVGTGELFF; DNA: TGTGCCAGCACCCTACAGGTTGGCACCGGGGAGCTGTTTTTT
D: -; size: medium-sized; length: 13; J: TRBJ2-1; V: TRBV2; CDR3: CASSERPINEQFF; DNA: TGTGCCAGCAGTGAACGCCCCATAAATGAGCAGTTCTTC
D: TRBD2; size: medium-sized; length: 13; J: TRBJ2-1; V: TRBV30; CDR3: CAWHGTSVGEQFF; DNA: TGTGCCTGGCACGGGACTAGCGTAGGTGAGCAGTTCTTC
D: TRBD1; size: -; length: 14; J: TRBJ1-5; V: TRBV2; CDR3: CASNWDSATDTQHF; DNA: TGTGCCAGCAATTGGGACAGCGCCACAGATACGCAGCATTTT
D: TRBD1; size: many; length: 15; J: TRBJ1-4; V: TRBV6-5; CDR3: CASSYREQGREKLFF; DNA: TGTGCCAGCAGTTACCGAGAACAGGGGAGAGAAAAACTGTTTTTT
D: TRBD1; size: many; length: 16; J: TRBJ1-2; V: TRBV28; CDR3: CASRIIGTGRGYGYTF; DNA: TGTGCCAGCAGGATTATCGGGACAGGGAGAGGCTATGGCTACACCTTC
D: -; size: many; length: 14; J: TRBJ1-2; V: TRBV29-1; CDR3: CSVVVGWGYDGYTF; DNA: TGCAGCGTTGTGGTCGGTTGGGGATATGATGGCTACACCTTC
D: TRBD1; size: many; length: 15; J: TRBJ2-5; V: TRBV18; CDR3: CASSRDRGTQETQYF; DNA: TGTGCCAGCTCACGGGACAGGGGCACTCAAGAGACCCAGTACTTC
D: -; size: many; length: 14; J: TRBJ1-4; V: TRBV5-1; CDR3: CASSSEGVGEKLFF; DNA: TGCGCCAGCAGCTCGGAAGGGGTAGGGGAAAAACTGTTTTTT
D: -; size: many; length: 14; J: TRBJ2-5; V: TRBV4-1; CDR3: CASSQDGTQETQYF; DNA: TGCGCCAGCAGCCAAGATGGAACCCAAGAGACCCAGTACTTC
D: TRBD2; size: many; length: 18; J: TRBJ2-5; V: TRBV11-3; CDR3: CASSPRPPTSGQKETQYF; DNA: TGTGCCAGCAGCCCCCGGCCCCCGACTAGCGGCCAAAAAGAGACCCAGTACTTC
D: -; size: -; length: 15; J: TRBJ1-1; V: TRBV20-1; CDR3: CSARIRGGANTEAFF; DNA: TGCAGCGCTAGAATAAGGGGAGGAGCGAACACTGAAGCTTTCTTT
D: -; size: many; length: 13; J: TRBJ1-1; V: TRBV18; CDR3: CASSRELNTEAFF; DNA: TGTGCCAGCTCGCGGGAGCTGAACACTGAAGCTTTCTTT
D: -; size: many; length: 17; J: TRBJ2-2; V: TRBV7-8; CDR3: CASSLGGLRVDTGELFF; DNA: TGTGCCAGCAGCTTAGGAGGGCTCCGGGTGGACACCGGGGAGCTGTTTTTT
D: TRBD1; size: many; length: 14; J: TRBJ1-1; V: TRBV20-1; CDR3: CSASPTGGNTEAFF; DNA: TGCAGTGCTTCACCGACAGGGGGGAATACTGAAGCTTTCTTT